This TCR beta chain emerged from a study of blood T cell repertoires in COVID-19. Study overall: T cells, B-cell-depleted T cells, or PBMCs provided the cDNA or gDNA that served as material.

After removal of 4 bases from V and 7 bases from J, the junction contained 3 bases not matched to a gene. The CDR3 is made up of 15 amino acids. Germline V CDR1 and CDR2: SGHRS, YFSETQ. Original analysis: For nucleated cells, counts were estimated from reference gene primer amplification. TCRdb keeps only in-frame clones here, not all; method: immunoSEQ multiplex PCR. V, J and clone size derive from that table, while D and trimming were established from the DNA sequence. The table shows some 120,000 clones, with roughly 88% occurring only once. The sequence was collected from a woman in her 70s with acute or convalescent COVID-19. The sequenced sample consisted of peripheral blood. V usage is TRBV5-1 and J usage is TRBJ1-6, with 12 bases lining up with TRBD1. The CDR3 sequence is CASSGTGGANSPLHF. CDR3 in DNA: TGCGCCAGCAGCGGGACAGGGGGCGCGAATTCACCCCTCCACTTT.